The T cell receptor (beta chain) described here comes from a study of blood T cell repertoires in COVID-19. The overall study: T cells, B-cell-depleted T cells, or PBMCs provided the cDNA or gDNA that served as material.

Data came from immunoSEQ multiplex PCR; TCRdb stores just in-frame clones and leaves some out. The sample has fewer than 150,000 clones, roughly 81% seen once. This clone was detected only a few times. The ends lost 0 bases at V and 5 bases at J; junction bases unmatched: 1. The CDR3 is made up of 14 amino acids. Germline V gives CDR1 SGHVS, CDR2 FQNEAQ. This rearrangement joins TRBV7-8 to TRBJ2-7; 10 positions agree with TRBD1. The sequencing sample was made of peripheral blood. This TCR was recovered from a human donor in a cohort sampled during active COVID-19. CDR3 bases: TGTGCCAGCAGCTTAGCCGGGACAGGGGACGAGCAGTACTTC. Translated, it gives CASSLAGTGDEQYF. Full variable domain (outside the CDR3, taken from reference TRBV7-8 and TRBJ2-7): GAGVSQSPRYKVAKRGQDVALRCDPISGHVSLFWYQQALGQGPEFLTYFQNEAQLDKSGLPSDRFFAERPEGSVSTLKIQRTQQEDSAVYLCASSLAGTGDEQYFGPGTRLTVT.